This TCR beta chain was retrieved from a study of blood T cell repertoires in COVID-19. Study as a whole: The analysed material was cDNA or gDNA that came from T cells, B-cell-depleted T cells, or PBMCs.

Source study methods: Reference gene primer amplification gave estimated nucleated cell counts. Clones were sequenced by immunoSEQ multiplex PCR, and TCRdb holds only the in-frame ones, with some missing. V and J calls and clone size are copied from that table; D and trimming were computed from the DNA. Among about 98,000 clones listed, around 86% were seen once. The clonotype originates from a man aged 50 or older with acute or convalescent COVID-19. Sequencing was performed on peripheral blood.

CDR3 sequence: CASSFLAGGYNEQFF. CDR3 nucleotide sequence: TGTGCCAGCAGCTTCTTAGCGGGAGGCTACAATGAGCAGTTCTTC. J is TRBJ2-1 and V is TRBV11-2; TRBD2 agrees at 10 bases. The CDR3 loop spans 15 amino acids. CDR1 is SGHAT and CDR2 is FQNNGV in the germline V gene. The J segment lost 3 bases and the V segment lost 3 bases, leaving 2 bases of the junction unmatched. Variable domain in full (rest from reference TRBV11-2 and TRBJ2-1): EAGVAQSPRYKIIEKRQSVAFWCNPISGHATLYWYQQILGQGPKLLIQFQNNGVVDDSQLPKDRFSAERLKGVDSTLKIQPAKLEDSAVYLCASSFLAGGYNEQFFGPGTRLTVL.